This T cell receptor (beta chain) emerged from a study of T cell responses to AZD1222 COVID-19 vaccine. Sequencing was performed with immunoSEQ multiplex PCR; in TCRdb, only in-frame clones are kept and a portion is missing. Found here are 210,000 or so clones, 85% to 95% of them singletons; the top ten hold about 1%. In the case of this clone: Its antigen is as yet unknown.

Study outcomes and limitations: Clonal diversity may have been underestimated in mostly white British donors. Unmutated variant regions are reportedly targeted by nearly half of spike-specific TCRs. Every sample of the repertoires postdated the peak T cell response.

The CDR3 extends over 16 amino acids. Germline V gives CDR1 SGHVS, CDR2 FQNEAQ. V gave up 1 base and J gave up 1 base; unmatched junction bases: 1. Sequencing used peripheral blood, obtained on day 0 of MenACWY control vaccination. The chain combines TRBV7-8 with TRBJ2-2; TRBD2 matches 9 bases. This clonotype was sampled from an adult in good health. CDR3 nucleotides: TGTGCCAGCAGCTTAGAACTAGCGGGGAACACCGGGGAGCTGTTTTTT. Translating gives CASSLELAGNTGELFF.